This T cell receptor beta chain was profiled in a study of OX40 agonist ivuxolimab in advanced cancers. Study overall: Of the participants, around 43% had some prior anti-PD-1, anti-PD-L1 or anti-CTLA-4 therapy, which was allowed.

Here immunoSEQ multiplex PCR was the method, and the copy in TCRdb shows in-frame clones only, minus some. This sample has roughly 60,000 clones, with approximately 81% found just once. V trimming: 4 bases; J trimming: 3 bases; junction bases outside the gene matches: 7. CDR1 is KGHSH, CDR2 LQKENI, per germline. The CDR3 spans 17 residues. This chain connects TRBV18 to TRBJ2-6, with 9 positions matching TRBD1. This sample comprised CD4+ or CD8+ T cells sorted from blood, obtained in a trial of the OX40 agonist ivuxolimab. The clonotype comes from an adult with an advanced solid tumor such as melanoma, head and neck, liver or kidney cancer. The CDR3 DNA is TGTGCCAGCTCACTACAGGGGGCAGCTATTGGGGCCAACGTCCTGACTTTC. Protein sequence: CASSLQGAAIGANVLTF.